The 8 T cell receptor beta chains listed next were all sequenced from one sample in a study of blood T cell repertoires in COVID-19. Sequencing used immunoSEQ multiplex PCR; TCRdb keeps in-frame clones, though not all of them. This sample has some 380,000 clones, with almost 90% found just once. The sample was peripheral blood. The receptors were gathered from a man aged 18 to 35 with active or convalescent COVID-19.

V gene TRBV6-5 combines with J gene TRBJ2-1; D possibly corresponds to TRBD2 (6 bases). V gave up 4 bases and J gave up 9 bases, with 13 bases separating them. Germline CDR1 and CDR2: MNHEY and SVGAGI. The CDR3 consists of 13 residues. The CDR3 protein is CASSSGVYGEQFF. The CDR3 nucleotides read TGTGCCAGCAGTTCGGGGGTTTATGGTGAGCAGTTCTTC.

The V call is TRBV27, the J call TRBJ2-1, with TRBD2 matching 7 bases. V shed 5 bases, J shed 2 bases, and the junction held 6 bases outside the gene matches. The CDR3 runs to 15 residues. Germline-derived CDR1 and CDR2 are MNHEY and SMNVEV (reference sequence). The CDR3 sequence is CASSMSGVAYNEQFF. The CDR3, as DNA: TGTGCCAGCAGTATGAGCGGGGTCGCCTACAATGAGCAGTTCTTC.

The chain is built from TRBV5-5 and TRBJ2-3; 12 bases are a match to TRBD2. With 4 bases clipped from V and 7 bases from J, the junction kept 10 bases outside the gene matches. Germline V gene data show CDR1 as SGHKS and CDR2 as YYEKEE (reference sequence). This CDR3 comprises 16 residues. The CDR3 spells CASSTRTSGVSNTQYF. The CDR3 DNA sequence: TGTGCCAGCAGCACGAGGACTAGCGGGGTGTCGAATACGCAGTATTTT.

This clone was observed a single time. The chain employs TRBV29-1 and TRBJ2-5; TRBD2 is a possible D gene (5 bases). Germline V CDR1 and CDR2: SQVTM, ANQGSEA. The CDR3 is 12 residues long. DNA for the CDR3: TGCAGTGCTACGGAGGCGCGGGAGACCCAGTACTTC. Translation gives CSATEARETQYF. The full variable domain, rest sourced from reference TRBV29-1 and TRBJ2-5, is SAVISQKPSRDICQRGTSLTIQCQVDSQVTMMFWYRQQPGQSLTLIATANQGSEATYESGFVIDKFPISRPNLTFSTLTVSNMSPEDSSIYLCSATEARETQYFGPGTRLLVL.

The genes are TRBV6-5 and TRBJ2-2; D is ambiguous. Germline V gene sequence: CDR1 MNHEY, CDR2 SVGAGI. Trimming took off 0 bases at V and 11 bases at J, with 10 bases between the two ends. This CDR3 region has 13 residues. CDR3 sequence: CASSYSPLRELFF. DNA of the CDR3: TGTGCCAGCAGTTACTCCCCTTTGAGAGAGCTGTTTTTT.

The chain recombines TRBV5-1 with TRBJ2-3, with 10 bases aligning to TRBD2. V shed 0 bases and J 6 bases; nucleotides not matched to a gene: 1. Germline CDR1 is SGHRS and CDR2 is YFSETQ. The CDR3 has 14 residues. The CDR3 bases are TGCGCCAGCAGCTTGGCTAGCGGGGGTGATACGCAGTATTTT. Translation: CASSLASGGDTQYF.

Points on this clone: One end of the junction is discordant with germline, which a read error may explain. The V gene is TRBV7-7, the J gene TRBJ2-7, with D perhaps TRBD1 (5 bases). Germline-derived CDR1 and CDR2 are SSHAT and FNYEAQ (reference sequence). CDR3 length: 14 amino acids. The CDR3 loop is CASSLRQGIGEQYF. For the CDR3, the DNA is TGTGCTAGCAGCTTGAGGCAGGGTATAGGGGAGCAGTACTTC.

DNA of the CDR3: TGCGCCAGCAGCTCGCAGGCCGGGGGCTATGGCTACACCTTC. Translating it yields CASSSQAGGYGYTF. The V call is TRBV5-1, the J call TRBJ1-2; D possibly corresponds to TRBD1 (5 bases). V dropped 3 bases and J dropped 4 bases, with 13 bases sitting between them. This CDR3 has 14 residues. Germline assignment: CDR1 SGHRS and CDR2 YFSETQ.